A single sample is the source of the 32 T cell receptor beta chains below, sequenced in a study of neurological immune-mediated disorders. TCRdb called the 5' RACE reads again in MiXCR, with one record for every CDR3 protein. The table lists about 41,000 distinct CDR3 sequences, 13% to 15% of them singletons. The sequencing input was CD4+ T cells from blood. The receptors here all came from a woman aged 60 to 75 with HTLV-1-associated myelopathy (HAM/TSP).

There are many counts of this clonotype. This may arise from a read error, as a much more abundant clone is one base away. CDR3 sequence (DNA): TGTGCCAACAGCTTGTTGTCAGGGGCCAATTCACCCCTCCACTTT. It specifies CANSLLSGANSPLHF. This chain connects TRBV5-5 to TRBJ1-6; weak D call: TRBD1 (6 bases). Germline loops: CDR1 SGHKS, CDR2 YYEKEE (reference sequence). The CDR3 extends over 15 amino acids.

This clonotype has a count of ten or more. This chain connects TRBV28 to TRBJ1-6; TRBD1 might be the D (6 bases). Between the trimmed V and J ends, which lost 10 bases and 4 bases, there was a span of 20 bases. The CDR3 is made up of 16 amino acids. Germline CDR1 and CDR2: MDHEN and SYDVKM. CDR3 region: CATRKGGASYNSPLHF. CDR3 sequence (DNA): TGTGCCACCCGAAAAGGGGGGGCCTCGTATAATTCACCCCTCCACTTT.

This clonotype occurred many times. The genes are TRBV6-6 and TRBJ1-5; 12 nucleotides line up with TRBD1. The CDR3 has 18 amino acids. Trimming at V came to 0 bases and at J to 7 bases, leaving 10 bases not matched to a gene. The germline V gene encodes CDR1 MNHNY and CDR2 SVGAGI (reference sequence). The DNA for the CDR3 is TGTGCCAGCAGTTACTCGGGTCCGGGACAGGGGGCAGAACAGCCCCAGCATTTT. It codes for CASSYSGPGQGAEQPQHF.

This chain uses TRBV14 with TRBJ1-6, with D unresolved. The germline V and J ends were trimmed by 3 bases and 7 bases, with 10 bases remaining between them. This CDR3 comprises 14 residues. The germline V gene has CDR1 SGHDN and CDR2 FVKESK. CDR3 protein: CASSHRSGNSPLHF. The CDR3 DNA reads as TGTGCCAGCAGCCACCGTTCGGGAAATTCACCCCTCCACTTT.

This clonotype was picked up many times. V usage is TRBV5-5 and J usage is TRBJ1-3; D uncertain. V lost 0 bases, J lost 2 bases, and 9 bases lay in between. Germline CDR1 SGHKS, CDR2 YYEKEE (reference sequence). The CDR3 length is 15 residues. The CDR3 DNA reads TGTGCCAGCAGCTTGGCGGCAGATACTGGAAACACCATATATTTT. As protein: CASSLAADTGNTIYF.

Here the CDR3 reads CANRLSDGSPLHF. The CDR3 DNA sequence: TGTGCCAACAGACTCTCGGACGGTTCACCCCTCCACTTT. V gene TRBV7-9 combines with J gene TRBJ1-6; unclear D gene. The CDR3 runs 13 residues. CDR1 is SEHNR and CDR2 is FQNEAQ in the germline V gene (reference sequence). V lost 10 bases and J 9 bases, leaving 16 bases between the germline ends.

There are many counts of this clonotype. J is TRBJ1-4 and V is TRBV15; 7 bases are a match to TRBD1. The CDR3 length is 15 residues. Trimming cost V 1 base and J 5 bases; bases outside gene matches: 4. CDR1 is LNHNV and CDR2 is YYDKDF in the germline V gene (reference sequence). CDR3 bases: TGTGCCACCAGCAGAGGTGGGACAGAGAATGAAAAACTGTTTTTT. Amino acid sequence: CATSRGGTENEKLFF.

This clonotype was seen at least ten times. The rearrangement links TRBV5-1 to TRBJ1-5; D possibly corresponds to TRBD1 (5 bases). The CDR3 runs to 14 residues. V was pared by 2 bases and J by 4 bases, with 10 bases between. Per the germline V gene, CDR1 is SGHRS and CDR2 is YFSETQ. DNA for the CDR3: TGCGCCAGCAGCTTTGGGGACGTAAATCAGCCCCAGCATTTT. Amino acid sequence: CASSFGDVNQPQHF.

This clonotype came up many times. The chain has TRBV7-2 and TRBJ2-2, with 11 bases aligning to TRBD2. Germline assignment: CDR1 SGHTA and CDR2 FQGNSA. Trimming at V came to 5 bases and at J to 1 base, leaving 0 bases not matched to a gene. The CDR3 runs to 15 residues. The CDR3 sequence is CASSGLAGNTGELFF. The CDR3 nucleotides read TGTGCCAGCAGCGGACTAGCGGGGAACACCGGGGAGCTGTTTTTT. Based on the CDR3 plus reference TRBV7-2 and TRBJ2-2, the full variable domain is GAGVSQSPSNKVTEKGKDVELRCDPISGHTALYWYRQSLGQGLEFLIYFQGNSAPDKSGLPSDRFSAERTGGSVSTLTIQRTQQEDSAVYLCASSGLAGNTGELFFGEGSRLTVL.

This clonotype was found many times. V and J are TRBV6-6 and TRBJ1-1, with 7 bases identical to TRBD1. Trimming removed 7 bases from V and 8 bases from J; junction bases left unmatched: 19. CDR1 MNHNY and CDR2 SVGAGI come from the germline V gene (reference sequence). There are 16 residues in the CDR3. In nucleotides, the CDR3 is TGTGCCAGCAATAAAAGACAGGGCCGCGTGTGGCCCGAAGCTTTCTTT. Protein: CASNKRQGRVWPEAFF.

The chain carries TRBV20-1 and TRBJ1-2; D is possibly TRBD1 (6 bases). The V end lost 5 bases, the J end lost 7 bases, and 14 bases lay between the germline ends. This CDR3 spans 12 amino acids. CDR1 is DFQATT and CDR2 is SNEGSKA in the germline V gene (reference sequence). CDR3 in amino acids: CSADSRDTGYTF. The CDR3 nucleotides read TGCAGTGCTGACTCCCGGGACACTGGCTACACCTTC.

In this sample, this clonotype turned up many times. V usage is TRBV20-1 and J usage is TRBJ2-3, with 9 positions matching TRBD2. This CDR3 spans 17 amino acids. V gave up 1 base and J gave up 2 bases; unmatched junction bases: 10. Germline CDR1 DFQATT, CDR2 SNEGSKA (reference sequence). The CDR3 sequence: CSARGGGGAPNTDTQYF. DNA of the CDR3: TGCAGTGCTAGAGGTGGCGGGGGGGCCCCAAACACAGATACGCAGTATTTT.

This clonotype was recorded many times. The J gene is TRBJ2-1, the V gene TRBV18; 7 bases map to TRBD1. The CDR3 contains 13 residues. V was clipped by 9 bases and J by 10 bases; unmatched bases: 12. Germline-derived CDR1 and CDR2 are KGHSH and LQKENI. The CDR3 DNA reads as TGTGCCAGTCGGGGTCAGGGGGTTCAGGAGCAGTTCTTC. Its protein product is CASRGQGVQEQFF.

At least ten counts were recorded for this clonotype. The rearrangement joins TRBV29-1 to TRBJ2-1; 7 bases are a match to TRBD2. V lost 3 bases to trimming and J lost 2 bases; unmatched junction nucleotides: 7. The CDR3 contains 15 residues. Germline-derived CDR1 and CDR2 are SQVTM and ANQGSEA. CDR3 sequence: CSVDPSGVTYNEQFF. In DNA form, the CDR3 reads TGCAGCGTTGACCCCAGCGGGGTCACCTACAATGAGCAGTTCTTC.

This clonotype appeared many times. CDR3 sequence: CASSGQPPGNPYNEQFF. CDR3 nucleotides: TGCGCCAGCAGCGGTCAACCTCCCGGGAATCCCTACAATGAGCAGTTCTTC. This rearrangement joins TRBV5-1 to TRBJ2-1; possibly TRBD2 for D (5 bases). The CDR3 sequence is 17 residues long. The germline V gene encodes CDR1 SGHRS and CDR2 YFSETQ. Trimming took off 4 bases at V and 2 bases at J, with 19 bases between the two ends.

This clonotype is judged medium-sized. V usage is TRBV5-6 and J usage is TRBJ1-5; 8 bases fit TRBD1. CDR3 length: 14 residues. Germline V gene data show CDR1 as SGHDT and CDR2 as YYEEEE. V lost 4 bases and J lost 10; bases outside the gene matches: 10. The CDR3 nucleotides are TGTGCCAGCAGCCCAGGGACAGGCGATCGCCCCCAGCATTTT. Encoded protein: CASSPGTGDRPQHF.

This clonotype was observed many times. The chain recombines TRBV7-8 with TRBJ1-6; the match to TRBD1 covers 7 bases. This CDR3 region has 16 residues. CDR1 SGHVS and CDR2 FQNEAQ come from the germline V gene. V shed 5 bases and J 7 bases; nucleotides not matched to a gene: 11. The DNA for the CDR3 is TGTGCCAGCAGCCAAGATTCGGGACAGAAAAATTCACCCCTCCACTTT. This codes for CASSQDSGQKNSPLHF.

Many counts were recorded for this clonotype. In nucleotides, the CDR3 is TGTGCCAGCAGTGAAGACCCCAGCCTCGATGGCTACACCTTC. This codes for CASSEDPSLDGYTF. The gene calls are TRBV6-1 and TRBJ1-2, with unresolved D. Germline values: CDR1 MNHNS, CDR2 SASEGT. The CDR3 length is 14 residues. Trimming left V 1 base short and J 6 bases short, with 12 bases between.

In this sample, this clonotype turned up many times. The V gene is TRBV7-8, the J gene TRBJ1-2, with D uncertain. CDR3 length equals 12 residues. The germline V and J ends were trimmed by 5 bases and 4 bases, with 8 bases remaining between them. CDR1 is SGHVS and CDR2 is FQNEAQ in the germline V gene. The CDR3 DNA follows: TGTGCCAGCAGCCGATACCGCTATGGCTACACCTTC. Translation gives CASSRYRYGYTF.

There are many counts of this clonotype. This sequence joins TRBV5-1 and TRBJ2-2; D gene uncertain. CDR1 is SGHRS and CDR2 is YFSETQ in the germline V gene. The CDR3 has 13 residues. V lost 0 bases to trimming and J lost 7 bases, with 7 bases between them. CDR3 sequence: CASSLVAGGELFF. CDR3 nucleotide sequence: TGCGCCAGCAGCTTGGTCGCAGGCGGGGAGCTGTTTTTT. Drawing the rest from reference TRBV5-1 and TRBJ2-2, the complete variable domain is KAGVTQTPRYLIKTRGQQVTLSCSPISGHRSVSWYQQTPGQGLQFLFEYFSETQRNKGNFPGRFSGRQFSNSRSEMNVSTLELGDSALYLCASSLVAGGELFFGEGSRLTVL.

This clonotype was recorded at least ten times. This chain connects TRBV12-3 or TRBV12-4 to TRBJ1-1; D not resolved. This CDR3 comprises 16 residues. Trimming shortened V by 5 bases and J by 3 bases, and 19 bases separated the two germline ends. The CDR3 DNA reads as TGTGCCAGCAGTACACTAGACTTAGGACGGGACACTGAAGCTTTCTTT. Translated: CASSTLDLGRDTEAFF.

This clonotype was detected ten times or more. V usage is TRBV12-3 or TRBV12-4 and J usage is TRBJ1-5; tentative D call: TRBD1 (5 bases). Between the trimmed V and J ends, which lost 8 bases and 2 bases, there was a span of 19 bases. There are 16 residues in the CDR3. CDR3 sequence: CASCRGTGRGNQPQHF. CDR3 coding DNA: TGTGCCAGCTGCCGGGGGACGGGACGGGGCAATCAGCCCCAGCATTTT.

This clonotype was seen repeatedly, ten times or more. V gene TRBV20-1 combines with J gene TRBJ1-1, with D possibly TRBD1 on 5 matching bases. This CDR3 comprises 14 residues. The V end was cut by 0 bases, the J end by 0 bases, with 8 bases between. The germline gives CDR1 DFQATT, CDR2 SNEGSKA (reference sequence). Here the CDR3 DNA reads TGCAGTGCTAGAGACCGGGGCATGAACACTGAAGCTTTCTTT. Residues: CSARDRGMNTEAFF.

The V and J genes are TRBV11-3 and TRBJ2-2, with TRBD2 identical over 8 bases. Germline V gene data show CDR1 as SGHNT and CDR2 as YENEEA. The CDR3 is 15 residues long. V was pared by 2 bases and J by 6 bases, with 5 bases of the junction left unmatched. The CDR3 here is CASSLRAGGAGELFF. The CDR3 region has the DNA TGTGCCAGCAGCTTAAGGGCGGGGGGCGCCGGGGAGCTGTTTTTT.

J is TRBJ1-5 and V is TRBV5-1, with no clear D. The CDR3 covers 12 residues. V was pared by 7 bases and J by 1 base, with 6 bases between. Germline CDR1 and CDR2: SGHRS and YFSETQ. The CDR3 spells CASQRSNQPQHF. CDR3 in DNA: TGCGCCAGCCAACGGAGCAATCAGCCCCAGCATTTT.

This rearrangement joins TRBV30 to TRBJ2-3; D gene uncertain. Germline CDR1 reads GTSNPN; CDR2 reads SVGIG (reference sequence). CDR3 length equals 13 residues. Trimming removed 1 base from V and 2 bases from J, with 7 bases in between. The CDR3 DNA sequence: TGTGCCTGGAGTGCCGACACCACAGATACGCAGTATTTT. This gives the protein CAWSADTTDTQYF.

Only a few counts were recorded for this clonotype. The chain couples TRBV7-2 to TRBJ1-3; D call uncertain. Germline-derived CDR1 and CDR2 are SGHTA and FQGNSA. V was pared by 4 bases and J by 0 bases, with 10 bases between. The CDR3 has 15 amino acids. The CDR3: CASSSWSASGNTIYF. Written as DNA, the CDR3 is TGTGCCAGCAGCTCCTGGTCAGCCTCTGGAAACACCATATATTTT.

J is TRBJ1-2 and V is TRBV7-2; D is unresolved. The length of the CDR3 is 14 residues. Germline lookup yields CDR1 SGHTA and CDR2 FQGNSA. Trimming stripped 3 bases from V and 2 bases from J, with 10 bases between. CDR3 residues: CASSFKPSNYGYTF. DNA for the CDR3: TGTGCCAGCAGCTTTAAGCCCTCCAACTATGGCTACACCTTC. The entire variable domain, with the rest obtained from reference TRBV7-2 and TRBJ1-2, is as follows: GAGVSQSPSNKVTEKGKDVELRCDPISGHTALYWYRQSLGQGLEFLIYFQGNSAPDKSGLPSDRFSAERTGGSVSTLTIQRTQQEDSAVYLCASSFKPSNYGYTFGSGTRLTVV.

In its sample, this clonotype was seen many times. The chain couples TRBV3-1 to TRBJ2-7; TRBD2 aligns across 12 bases. CDR3 length equals 15 residues. Trimming took 3 bases from V and 5 from J; bases not matched to a gene: 5. Germline V gene data show CDR1 as LGHDT and CDR2 as YNNKEL (reference sequence). In DNA form, the CDR3 reads TGTGCCAGCAGCCACCCGACTAGCGGGGGAGACGAGCAGTACTTC. Residues: CASSHPTSGGDEQYF.

This clonotype was recorded at least ten times. This chain uses TRBV20-1 with TRBJ2-3; 15 bases agree with TRBD2. J gave up 4 bases and V 4 bases, and 12 bases lay outside the gene matches. Looked up from germline, CDR1 is DFQATT and CDR2 is SNEGSKA (reference sequence). CDR3 size: 18 residues. The CDR3 nucleotides read TGCAGTGCTACAACCCTCTGGACTAGCGGGGGGGCTGCAGATACGCAGTATTTT. This translates into CSATTLWTSGGAADTQYF.

This clonotype was found many times. This chain joins TRBV19 and TRBJ2-2; 9 nucleotides agree with TRBD2. The J segment lost 7 bases and the V segment lost 5 bases, leaving 5 bases of the junction unmatched. The CDR3 is 14 amino acids. Germline V gives CDR1 LNHDA, CDR2 SQIVND (reference sequence). The CDR3 DNA sequence: TGTGCCAGTAGTCTGGGACTAGCTGGCGGGGAGCTGTTTTTT. It encodes CASSLGLAGGELFF.

Many counts were recorded for this clonotype. This chain links TRBV27 with TRBJ1-3; the D is unclear. The V end was cut by 0 bases, the J end by 4 bases, with 7 bases between. The V gene's germline CDR1 is MNHEY and CDR2 SMNVEV (reference sequence). The CDR3 is 14 amino acids. The CDR3 coding sequence is TGTGCCAGCAGTTTATCGCACTCAGGAAACACCATATATTTT. It yields the protein CASSLSHSGNTIYF.